A single sample gave rise to the 22 T cell receptor beta chains below, sequenced in a study of OX40 agonist ivuxolimab in advanced cancers. Produced via immunoSEQ multiplex PCR; TCRdb's table is partial and in-frame only. The sample includes some 72,000 clones, roughly 90% of them seen just once. The sequences come from CD4+ or CD8+ T cells sorted from blood, collected in a trial of the OX40 agonist ivuxolimab. These receptors were taken from an adult with an advanced solid tumor such as melanoma, head and neck, liver or kidney cancer.

This clone was recorded once. This chain uses TRBV10-1 with TRBJ2-5; tentative D call: TRBD1 (6 bases). The CDR3 has 14 amino acids. CDR1 is WNHNN and CDR2 is SYGVQD in the germline V gene (reference sequence). Trimming stripped 3 bases from V and 5 bases from J, with 13 bases between. In nucleotides, the CDR3 is TGCGCCAGCAGTGATCTGAGGACAGCGGAGACCCAGTACTTC. Its protein is CASSDLRTAETQYF.

The chain recombines TRBV6-5 with TRBJ1-1; a possible D gene is TRBD1 (5 bases). Trimming removed 3 bases from V and 4 bases from J, with 12 bases in between. This CDR3 is built from 14 residues. Germline assignment: CDR1 MNHEY and CDR2 SVGAGI. The CDR3: CASSYRGGSTEAFF. The CDR3 coding sequence is TGTGCCAGCAGTTATCGGGGGGGGAGCACTGAAGCTTTCTTT.

The chain carries TRBV11-2 and TRBJ2-7; D uncertain. This CDR3 contains 15 residues. Germline CDR1 is SGHAT and CDR2 is FQNNGV. V lost 5 bases to trimming and J lost 2 bases, with 16 bases between them. Written as DNA, the CDR3 is TGTGCCAGCAGCCCGGCGTGGGGTTCAACCTACGAGCAGTACTTC. This translates into CASSPAWGSTYEQYF.

The chain joins TRBV2 to TRBJ2-1; 9 bases are a match to TRBD2. The CDR3 length is 14 residues. CDR1 is SNHLY and CDR2 is FYNNEI in the germline V gene. The junction had 9 bases not matched to a gene; V was cut back by 11 bases and J by 4 bases. CDR3 region: CASLGAGGYNEQFF. CDR3 DNA: TGTGCCTCCCTCGGCGCGGGGGGGTACAATGAGCAGTTCTTC.

J is TRBJ1-1 and V is TRBV25-1; 9 nucleotides line up with TRBD1. Per the germline V gene, CDR1 is MGHDK and CDR2 is SYGVNS. The CDR3 is 11 residues long. Germline trimming cut 8 bases from V and 6 bases from J; bases unmatched to any gene: 1. Here the CDR3 reads CASGQGSEAFF. The CDR3, as DNA: TGTGCCAGCGGACAGGGGTCTGAAGCTTTCTTT.

The J gene is TRBJ2-5, the V gene TRBV11-2; weak D call: TRBD1 (5 bases). The CDR3 loop spans 16 amino acids. The V end was cut by 5 bases, the J end by 7 bases, with 23 bases between. CDR1 is SGHAT and CDR2 is FQNNGV in the germline V gene. The CDR3 region is CASSPLEWGTNMTQYF. CDR3 coding DNA: TGTGCCAGCAGCCCACTGGAGTGGGGCACAAACATGACCCAGTACTTC.

V and J are TRBV2 and TRBJ2-7, with a possible D match to TRBD2 (6 bases). The CDR3 contains 14 residues. V was pared by 3 bases and J by 2 bases, with 11 bases between. The germline CDR1 and CDR2 sequences are SNHLY and FYNNEI. This CDR3 is CASSDTSYPYEQYF. CDR3 nucleotide sequence: TGTGCCAGCAGTGATACTAGCTACCCCTACGAGCAGTACTTC.

This clone was found once. The chain links TRBV27 to TRBJ2-2, with a weak D call TRBD1 (6 bases). Per germline, CDR1 MNHEY and CDR2 SMNVEV (reference sequence). Trimming removed 3 bases from V and 7 bases from J, with 15 bases in between. The CDR3 has 15 amino acids. The CDR3 DNA is TGTGCCAGCAGTTTTTCAGGGGCGTTCAACGGGGAGCTGTTTTTT. Residues: CASSFSGAFNGELFF.

The rearrangement joins TRBV4-2 to TRBJ1-4; weak D call: TRBD1 (6 bases). V lost 0 bases, J lost 7 bases, and 12 bases lay in between. The CDR3 contains 15 residues. Germline V gives CDR1 LGHNA, CDR2 YNFKEQ. The CDR3 spells CASSQEEGGSEKLFF. In DNA, the CDR3 is TGTGCCAGCAGCCAAGAGGAGGGGGGGAGTGAAAAACTGTTTTTT.

The chain recombines TRBV19 with TRBJ1-1; D gene unclear. Germline V gene sequence: CDR1 LNHDA, CDR2 SQIVND (reference sequence). Between the trimmed V and J ends, which lost 3 bases and 0 bases, there was a span of 11 bases. The CDR3 extends over 15 amino acids. The CDR3 here is CASSISPAMNTEAFF. CDR3 sequence (DNA): TGTGCCAGTAGTATCTCCCCAGCTATGAACACTGAAGCTTTCTTT.

The chain employs TRBV10-3 and TRBJ2-1, with D perhaps matching TRBD2 (5 bases). With 7 bases removed from V and 8 bases from J, the gap between germline ends came to 12 bases. Germline CDR1 and CDR2: ENHRY and SYGVKD. The CDR3 length is 12 residues. The DNA for the CDR3 is TGTGCCATCATGAGGGTAGGTGATGAGCAGTTCTTC. It is translated as CAIMRVGDEQFF.

V and J are TRBV5-5 and TRBJ1-1; maybe TRBD1 (5 bases). Between the trimmed V and J ends, which lost 0 bases and 8 bases, there was a span of 17 bases. The CDR3 spans 15 residues. CDR1 is SGHKS and CDR2 is YYEKEE in the germline V gene (reference sequence). The CDR3 spells CASSLVQGWAGEAFF. The CDR3 nucleotides read TGTGCCAGCAGCTTGGTTCAGGGCTGGGCTGGGGAAGCTTTCTTT.

The rearrangement links TRBV7-9 to TRBJ2-7, with D possibly TRBD1 on 6 matching bases. Trimming took 2 bases from V and 3 from J, leaving 11 bases between them. The CDR3 contains 14 residues. Germline CDR1 SEHNR, CDR2 FQNEAQ (reference sequence). Written as DNA, the CDR3 is TGTGCCAGCAGCTTAAGGACAGAGATCTACGAGCAGTACTTC. Protein sequence: CASSLRTEIYEQYF. Supplemented by reference TRBV7-9 and TRBJ2-7, the full variable domain reads DTGVSQNPRHKITKRGQNVTFRCDPISEHNRLYWYRQTLGQGPEFLTYFQNEAQLEKSRLLSDRFSAERPKGSFSTLEIQRTEQGDSAMYLCASSLRTEIYEQYFGPGTRLTVT.

The genes are TRBV9 and TRBJ2-1, with D possibly being TRBD1 or TRBD2 (5 bases each). The CDR3 has 15 residues. Trimming cost V 2 bases and J 3 bases, with 12 bases left between them. Germline V lookup: CDR1 SGDLS, CDR2 YYNGEE. The CDR3 region is CASSVDGTHYNEQFF. The DNA for the CDR3 is TGTGCCAGCAGCGTGGACGGGACCCACTACAATGAGCAGTTCTTC.

The gene calls are TRBV5-6 and TRBJ2-7; D is ambiguous. Germline values: CDR1 SGHDT, CDR2 YYEEEE. The CDR3 runs to 14 residues. V was cut by 2 bases and J by 2 bases, with 11 bases left in between. CDR3 nucleotide sequence: TGTGCCAGCAGCTTCCGTCAGAGGCCCTACGAGCAGTACTTC. Its translation: CASSFRQRPYEQYF.

Worth noting for this clone: A much larger clone sits a single nucleotide away, making a read error possible. This chain connects TRBV2 to TRBJ2-3, with D unclear. The V gene lost 2 bases and the J gene lost 0 bases, with 6 bases spanning the gap. Germline CDR1 reads SNHLY; CDR2 reads FYNNEI. This CDR3 has 14 amino acids. The CDR3 protein is CASSELPSTDTQYF. CDR3 sequence (DNA): TGTGCCAGCAGTGAACTACCTAGCACAGATACGCAGTATTTT.

V usage is TRBV9 and J usage is TRBJ2-1, with D tentatively TRBD1 or TRBD2 (5 bases each). Trimming took 1 base from V and 7 from J, leaving 9 bases between them. The CDR3 extends over 13 amino acids. CDR1 and CDR2 from the germline V gene are SGDLS and YYNGEE. CDR3 loop: CASSVIGTNEQFF. CDR3 sequence (DNA): TGTGCCAGCAGCGTAATCGGGACGAATGAGCAGTTCTTC.

The chain has TRBV9 and TRBJ1-1; tentative D call: TRBD1 (5 bases). The CDR3 is 13 residues long. Germline CDR1 SGDLS, CDR2 YYNGEE. V lost 3 bases, J lost 1 base, and 7 bases lay in between. CDR3 nucleotide sequence: TGTGCCAGCAGCGAAGGGGCGAACACTGAAGCTTTCTTT. Amino acid sequence: CASSEGANTEAFF.

The gene calls are TRBV7-8 and TRBJ2-7; the D call may be TRBD1 or TRBD2 (6 bases each). The germline CDR1 and CDR2 sequences are SGHVS and FQNEAQ. This CDR3 is 16 amino acids long. Trimming took 5 bases from V and 0 from J, leaving 17 bases between them. Here the CDR3 reads CASSPGALGSSYEQYF. CDR3 sequence (DNA): TGTGCCAGCAGCCCGGGGGCTCTAGGTAGCTCCTACGAGCAGTACTTC.

The genes are TRBV13 and TRBJ1-1; D unclear. There are 16 residues in the CDR3. CDR1 and CDR2 (germline): PRHDT, FYEKMQ (reference sequence). Trimming removed 0 bases at V and 0 bases at J, with 11 bases between. The CDR3 region has the DNA TGTGCCAGCAGCTTAGGTACGCTGGGTATGAACACTGAAGCTTTCTTT. Protein sequence: CASSLGTLGMNTEAFF.

The chain carries TRBV5-1 and TRBJ2-3; no reliable D call. Germline V gives CDR1 SGHRS, CDR2 YFSETQ. Trimming stripped 5 bases from V and 0 bases from J, with 10 bases between. The length of the CDR3 is 14 residues. This CDR3 reads CASSFYPSTDTQYF. The DNA for the CDR3 is TGCGCCAGCAGTTTTTACCCTAGCACAGATACGCAGTATTTT.

J is TRBJ1-2 and V is TRBV27; tentatively, D is TRBD1 (6 bases). The germline gives CDR1 MNHEY, CDR2 SMNVEV (reference sequence). The CDR3 spans 15 residues. V lost 5 bases, J lost 2 bases, and 15 bases lay in between. The CDR3 sequence: CASSAYREENYGYTF. The DNA for the CDR3 is TGTGCCAGCAGTGCCTACAGGGAGGAGAACTATGGCTACACCTTC.